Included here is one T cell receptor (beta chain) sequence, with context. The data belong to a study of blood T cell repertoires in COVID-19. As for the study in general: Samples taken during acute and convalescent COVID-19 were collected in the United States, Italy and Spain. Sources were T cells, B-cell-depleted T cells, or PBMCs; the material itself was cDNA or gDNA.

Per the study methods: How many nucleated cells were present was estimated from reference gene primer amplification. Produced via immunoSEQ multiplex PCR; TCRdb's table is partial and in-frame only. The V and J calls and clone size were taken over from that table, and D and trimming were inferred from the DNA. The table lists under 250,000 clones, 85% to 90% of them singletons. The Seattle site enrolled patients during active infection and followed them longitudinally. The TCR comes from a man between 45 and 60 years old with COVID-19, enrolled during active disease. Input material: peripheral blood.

CDR3 in DNA: TGTGCCAGCACCCTTGGGGGGGCGGTCTACAATGAGCAGTTCTTC. Translated: CASTLGGAVYNEQFF. The chain is built from TRBV9 and TRBJ2-1, with D perhaps TRBD2 (7 bases). The CDR3 is 15 amino acids. V lost 6 bases and J lost 3, with 16 bases in between. CDR1 is SGDLS and CDR2 is YYNGEE in the germline V gene.